The rows below give T cell receptor beta chains drawn from one sample of a study of control samples from healthy donors and cancer patients. Sequencing used immunoSEQ multiplex PCR; TCRdb keeps in-frame clones, though not all of them. The repertoire includes under 130,000 clones, roughly 80% of them detected once, and 13% sits in the top ten. Sequencing used blood. The receptors were sampled from a woman aged 45-65 years in good health. CDR3s include the opening cysteine and the closing phenylalanine or tryptophan. A D gene is named only where the DNA matches it firmly. Only some rows state a clone size, as once, few, many or a class for expanded clones.

DNA: TGTGCCAGCAGCCGGGGTCAGGGTTTTGAACAGCCCCAGCATTTT
CDR3: CASSRGQGFEQPQHF
size: .
J: TRBJ1-5
D: .
V: TRBV5-6

DNA: TGTGCCACCAGTGATTGGGGAGGGAACAATGAGCAGTTCTTC
CDR3: CATSDWGGNNEQFF
size: .
J: TRBJ2-1
D: TRBD2
V: TRBV24-1

DNA: TGTGCCAGCAGCGCGAACGACGGGGGGCGACTGCAGAGGCGTGACCAGTTCTTC
CDR3: CASSANDGGRLQRRDQFF
size: few
J: TRBJ2-1
D: .
V: TRBV7-8

DNA: TGTGCCAGCAGCCTATCACCTACTGGGGCCAACGTCCTGACTTTC
CDR3: CASSLSPTGANVLTF
size: .
J: TRBJ2-6
D: .
V: TRBV7-3

DNA: TGTGCCAGCAGCCAGATAGCGGGGGGTGCCTCCTACAATGAGCAGTTCTTC
CDR3: CASSQIAGGASYNEQFF
size: .
J: TRBJ2-1
D: TRBD2
V: TRBV4-2

DNA: TGTGCCAGCAGCGTAGTGGGACAGAGCACAGATACGCAGTATTTT
CDR3: CASSVVGQSTDTQYF
size: .
J: TRBJ2-3
D: TRBD1
V: TRBV9

DNA: TGTGCCAGCAGCGGGGGACCTAGCACAGATACGCAGTATTTT
CDR3: CASSGGPSTDTQYF
size: once
J: TRBJ2-3
D: .
V: TRBV7-3

DNA: TGTGCCAGCAGTTACTCGAAGGCCAATGAGCAGTTCTTC
CDR3: CASSYSKANEQFF
size: .
J: TRBJ2-1
D: .
V: TRBV6-6

DNA: TGTGCCAGCAGCTCCCGATCGTACTCCTACGAGCAGTACTTC
CDR3: CASSSRSYSYEQYF
size: .
J: TRBJ2-7
D: .
V: TRBV7-2

DNA: TGTGCCAGCAGGCGGGGGTTTCAGCCCCAGCATTTT
CDR3: CASRRGFQPQHF
size: .
J: TRBJ1-5
D: .
V: TRBV5-8

DNA: TGCGCCAGCAGCTCCCCCGGACGAGCCTACGAGCAGTACTTC
CDR3: CASSSPGRAYEQYF
size: once
J: TRBJ2-7
D: .
V: TRBV5-1

DNA: TGTGCCAGCAGACACCAAGGGCCAGACGTCATCTATGGCTACACCTTC
CDR3: CASRHQGPDVIYGYTF
size: .
J: TRBJ1-2
D: .
V: TRBV28

DNA: TGTGCCAGCAGTCCACTAGCGGACTCCTACAATGAGCAGTTCTTC
CDR3: CASSPLADSYNEQFF
size: .
J: TRBJ2-1
D: TRBD2
V: TRBV7-9

DNA: TGTGCCAGCAGCTTTAGTCGAAGCATCACTGAAGCTTTCTTT
CDR3: CASSFSRSITEAFF
size: .
J: TRBJ1-1
D: .
V: TRBV7-2

DNA: TGTGCCAGCAGTCGGGGGTATGGCTACACCTTC
CDR3: CASSRGYGYTF
size: .
J: TRBJ1-2
D: .
V: TRBV28

DNA: TGTGCCAGCACGACTTTCGCGGGGGGGCTAGCGGGGTGGCACGAGCAGTACTTC
CDR3: CASTTFAGGLAGWHEQYF
size: once
J: TRBJ2-7
D: TRBD2
V: TRBV11-2

DNA: TGTGCCAGCAATAATAGGGGGCCTAGGGAGACCCAGTACTTC
CDR3: CASNNRGPRETQYF
size: .
J: TRBJ2-5
D: TRBD1
V: TRBV2

DNA: TGTGCCAGCAGCCTTCCGGGACAGGGGTTCGATGGCTACACCTTC
CDR3: CASSLPGQGFDGYTF
size: .
J: TRBJ1-2
D: TRBD1
V: TRBV7-3

DNA: TGTGCCAGCAGCGGGATTGCAGGGGGCGGTGAGCAGTTCTTC
CDR3: CASSGIAGGGEQFF
size: .
J: TRBJ2-1
D: TRBD1
V: TRBV7-3

DNA: TGTGCCACTCTCTTTGGGGCCTCTAGGAGCTCCTACAATGAGCAGTTCTTC
CDR3: CATLFGASRSSYNEQFF
size: .
J: TRBJ2-1
D: .
V: TRBV27

DNA: TGTGCCACCAGCAGGTTGGTCCCGGACCAAGAGACCCAGTACTTC
CDR3: CATSRLVPDQETQYF
size: .
J: TRBJ2-5
D: .
V: TRBV15

DNA: TGTGCCAGCAGTTTGGTCGGAGGGACCCAGTACTTC
CDR3: CASSLVGGTQYF
size: .
J: TRBJ2-5
D: .
V: TRBV28

DNA: TGTGCAATCGGGACTAGCGGGAGGGCCAGGGATGAGCAGTTCTTC
CDR3: CAIGTSGRARDEQFF
size: .
J: TRBJ2-1
D: TRBD2
V: TRBV30

DNA: TGTGCCACCAGTGTCGCTAGCGGAGTCACAGATACGCAGTATTTT
CDR3: CATSVASGVTDTQYF
size: .
J: TRBJ2-3
D: TRBD2
V: TRBV24-1

DNA: TGTGCCAGCAGCCAAGGGAGCGGACTAGCCAAAAACATTCAGTACTTC
CDR3: CASSQGSGLAKNIQYF
size: .
J: TRBJ2-4
D: .
V: TRBV14

DNA: TGTGCCAGCTCTCTCAAACAGAATTATGGCTACACCTTC
CDR3: CASSLKQNYGYTF
size: .
J: TRBJ1-2
D: .
V: TRBV18

DNA: TGTGCCAGCAGCTTGACTAGCGGAGCCTACCAGCAGTACTTC
CDR3: CASSLTSGAYQQYF
size: .
J: TRBJ2-7
D: TRBD2
V: TRBV9

DNA: TGTGCCAGCGCAGGCTATAATGAAAAACTGTTTTTT
CDR3: CASAGYNEKLFF
size: .
J: TRBJ1-4
D: .
V: TRBV12-3/TRBV12-4

DNA: TGTGCCACACAACCTGACAGGGGGGACACGCTGAACACTGAAGCTTTCTTT
CDR3: CATQPDRGDTLNTEAFF
size: .
J: TRBJ1-1
D: TRBD1
V: TRBV19

DNA: TGTGCCAGCAGTACACAGGGTAGGCAGCCCCAGCATTTT
CDR3: CASSTQGRQPQHF
size: .
J: TRBJ1-5
D: .
V: TRBV27

DNA: TGTGCCAGCTTGGGTGGCTCGCAACAGGGGGCCACTGGGCAGTACTTC
CDR3: CASLGGSQQGATGQYF
size: .
J: TRBJ2-7
D: .
V: TRBV21-1

DNA: TGTGCCAGCAGTTATTTCCTTACCAACAATGAGCAGTTCTTC
CDR3: CASSYFLTNNEQFF
size: .
J: TRBJ2-1
D: .
V: TRBV6-5

DNA: TGTGCCAGCAGCAGAGGGGGACGGCAGCCCCAGCATTTT
CDR3: CASSRGGRQPQHF
size: .
J: TRBJ1-5
D: .
V: TRBV7-2

DNA: TGTGCCAGCAGCCTCCGGGTCTCCACTGAAGCTTTCTTT
CDR3: CASSLRVSTEAFF
size: few
J: TRBJ1-1
D: .
V: TRBV13

DNA: TGTGCCTGGATCCGGGACAGCAATGAAGCTTTCTTT
CDR3: CAWIRDSNEAFF
size: once
J: TRBJ1-1
D: TRBD1
V: TRBV30

DNA: TGTGCCAGCAGCTTATGGGCCTCCGGGGAGCTGTTTTTT
CDR3: CASSLWASGELFF
size: .
J: TRBJ2-2
D: .
V: TRBV7-3

DNA: TGCGCCAGCAGCCAAGATTCCCGCGGGCTAGCGGGGAAAAATGAGCAGTTCTTC
CDR3: CASSQDSRGLAGKNEQFF
size: .
J: TRBJ2-1
D: TRBD2
V: TRBV4-3

DNA: TGTGCCAGCAGGACTCCAGGGGGCAGGACCGGGGAGCTGTTTTTT
CDR3: CASRTPGGRTGELFF
size: once
J: TRBJ2-2
D: TRBD1
V: TRBV6-5

DNA: TGTGCCAGCAGCTTAGTGCGCACTGGCTACACCTTC
CDR3: CASSLVRTGYTF
size: .
J: TRBJ1-2
D: .
V: TRBV5-4

DNA: TGTGCCAGCAGCTTAGCCGGGGCCGGAGGAGAGACCCAGTACTTC
CDR3: CASSLAGAGGETQYF
size: .
J: TRBJ2-5
D: .
V: TRBV7-9

DNA: TGTGCCCCAAACCGAATAGTGGCCGTTTTCGATACGCAGTATTTT
CDR3: CAPNRIVAVFDTQYF
size: .
J: TRBJ2-3
D: .
V: TRBV6-5

DNA: TGTGCCAGCAGCCCCTTGTTCGAGAGCACAGATACGCAGTATTTT
CDR3: CASSPLFESTDTQYF
size: .
J: TRBJ2-3
D: .
V: TRBV11-3